This T cell receptor (beta chain) was documented in a study of cytomegalovirus exposure and HLA in healthy donors. From germline, CDR1 is SGDLS and CDR2 YYNGEE. The CDR3 extends over 12 amino acids. V shed 3 bases and J 7 bases; nucleotides not matched to a gene: 2. In the PCR, 60 Vbeta and 13 Jbeta primers were used. Here immunoSEQ multiplex PCR was the method, and the copy in TCRdb shows in-frame clones only, minus some. The sample yields 150,000 to 180,000 clones, approximately 80% seen once. V usage is TRBV9 and J usage is TRBJ1-2; 8 bases align to TRBD1. The clonotype originates from a woman aged 45-65 years in good health and CMV-seropositive. The specimen sequenced was PBMCs. The CDR3 DNA follows: TGTGCCAGCAGCGGGACAGGGAGTGGCTACACCTTC. Amino acids: CASSGTGSGYTF.